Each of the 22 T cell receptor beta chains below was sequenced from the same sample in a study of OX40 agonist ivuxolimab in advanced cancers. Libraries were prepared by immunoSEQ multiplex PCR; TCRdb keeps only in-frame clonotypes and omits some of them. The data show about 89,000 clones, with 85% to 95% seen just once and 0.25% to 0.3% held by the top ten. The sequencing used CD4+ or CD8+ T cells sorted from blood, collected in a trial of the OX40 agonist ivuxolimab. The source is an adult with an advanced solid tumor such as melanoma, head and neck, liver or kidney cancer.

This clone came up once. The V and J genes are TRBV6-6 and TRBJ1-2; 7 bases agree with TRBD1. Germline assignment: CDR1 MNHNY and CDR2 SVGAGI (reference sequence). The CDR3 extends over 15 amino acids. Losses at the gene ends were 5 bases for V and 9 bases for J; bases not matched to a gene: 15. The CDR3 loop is CASSLIRDREKSYTF. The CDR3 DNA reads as TGTGCCAGCAGTCTGATCAGAGACAGGGAGAAAAGCTACACCTTC.

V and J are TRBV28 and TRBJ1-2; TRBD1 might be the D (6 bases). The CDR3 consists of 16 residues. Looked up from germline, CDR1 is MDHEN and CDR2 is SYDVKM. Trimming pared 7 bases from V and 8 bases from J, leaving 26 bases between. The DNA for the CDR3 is TGTGCCAGCACCTTAGGACCTGGGGGGGCCCATTGGGGCTACACCTTC. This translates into CASTLGPGGAHWGYTF.

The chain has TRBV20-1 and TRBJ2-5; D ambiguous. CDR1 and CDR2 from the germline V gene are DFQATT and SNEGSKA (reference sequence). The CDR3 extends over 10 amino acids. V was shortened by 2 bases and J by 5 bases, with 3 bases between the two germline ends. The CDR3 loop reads CSARMETQYF. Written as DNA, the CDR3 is TGCAGTGCTAGAATGGAGACCCAGTACTTC.

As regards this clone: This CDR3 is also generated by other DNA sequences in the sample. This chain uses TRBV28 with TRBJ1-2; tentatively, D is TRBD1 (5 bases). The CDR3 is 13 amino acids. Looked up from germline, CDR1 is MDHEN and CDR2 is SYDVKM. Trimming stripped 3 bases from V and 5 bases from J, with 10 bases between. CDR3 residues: CASSFRGRYGYTF. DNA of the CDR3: TGTGCCAGCAGTTTCCGGGGGAGGTATGGCTACACCTTC.

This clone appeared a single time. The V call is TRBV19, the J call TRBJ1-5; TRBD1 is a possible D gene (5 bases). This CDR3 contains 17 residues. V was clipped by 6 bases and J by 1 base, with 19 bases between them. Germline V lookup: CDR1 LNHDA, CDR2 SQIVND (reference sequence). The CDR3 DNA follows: TGTGCCAGTAGATCCTTTAGTGGGGGTCGGAGCAATCAGCCCCAGCATTTT. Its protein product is CASRSFSGGRSNQPQHF.

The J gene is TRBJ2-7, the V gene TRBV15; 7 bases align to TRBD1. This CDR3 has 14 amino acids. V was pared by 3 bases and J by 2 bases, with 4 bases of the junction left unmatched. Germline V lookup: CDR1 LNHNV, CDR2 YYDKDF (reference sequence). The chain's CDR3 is CATSRGQHTYEQYF. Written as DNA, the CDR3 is TGTGCCACCAGCAGGGGACAGCACACCTACGAGCAGTACTTC.

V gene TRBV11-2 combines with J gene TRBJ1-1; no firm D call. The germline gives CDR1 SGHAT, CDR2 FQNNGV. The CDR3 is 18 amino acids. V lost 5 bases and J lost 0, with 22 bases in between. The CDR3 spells CASSEGAAGVWVNTEAFF. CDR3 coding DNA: TGTGCCAGCAGCGAGGGAGCCGCTGGGGTCTGGGTGAACACTGAAGCTTTCTTT.

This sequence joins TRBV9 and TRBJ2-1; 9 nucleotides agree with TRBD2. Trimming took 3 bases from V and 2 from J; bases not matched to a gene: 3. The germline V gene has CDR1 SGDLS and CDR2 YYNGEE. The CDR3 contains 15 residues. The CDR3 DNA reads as TGTGCCAGCAGCGGTAGCGGGGGAGCCTACAATGAGCAGTTCTTC. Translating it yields CASSGSGGAYNEQFF.

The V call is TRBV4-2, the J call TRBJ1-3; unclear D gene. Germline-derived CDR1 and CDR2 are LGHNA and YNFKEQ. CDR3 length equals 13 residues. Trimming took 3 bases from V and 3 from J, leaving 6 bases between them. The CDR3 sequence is CASSQSLGNTIYF. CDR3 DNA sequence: TGTGCCAGCAGCCAGAGTCTTGGAAACACCATATATTTT.

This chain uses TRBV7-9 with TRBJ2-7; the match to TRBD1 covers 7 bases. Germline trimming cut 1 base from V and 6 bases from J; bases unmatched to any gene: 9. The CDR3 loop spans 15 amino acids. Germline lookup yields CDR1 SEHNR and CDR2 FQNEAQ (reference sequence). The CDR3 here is CASSLVPQGTAEQYF. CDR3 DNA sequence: TGTGCCAGCAGCTTAGTGCCCCAAGGGACAGCCGAGCAGTACTTC.

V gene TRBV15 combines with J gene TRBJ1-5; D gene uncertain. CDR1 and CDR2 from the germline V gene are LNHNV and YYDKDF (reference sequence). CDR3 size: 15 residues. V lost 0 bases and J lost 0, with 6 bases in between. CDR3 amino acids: CATSRDRSSNQPQHF. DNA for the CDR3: TGTGCCACCAGCAGAGACAGGAGTAGCAATCAGCCCCAGCATTTT.

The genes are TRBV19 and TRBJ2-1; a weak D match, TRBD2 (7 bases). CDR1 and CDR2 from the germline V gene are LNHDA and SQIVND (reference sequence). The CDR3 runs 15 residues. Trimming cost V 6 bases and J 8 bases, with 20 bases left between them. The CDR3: CASRNPGGTRDEQFF. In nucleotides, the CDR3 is TGTGCCAGTAGAAACCCGGGGGGCACAAGGGATGAGCAGTTCTTC.

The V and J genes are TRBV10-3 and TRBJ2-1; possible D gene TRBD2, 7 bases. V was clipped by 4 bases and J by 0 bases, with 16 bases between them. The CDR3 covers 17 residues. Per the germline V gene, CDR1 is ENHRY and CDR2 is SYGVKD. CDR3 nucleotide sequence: TGTGCCATCAGTGTCCCAAGGGGGGGGAGCTCCTACAATGAGCAGTTCTTC. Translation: CAISVPRGGSSYNEQFF.

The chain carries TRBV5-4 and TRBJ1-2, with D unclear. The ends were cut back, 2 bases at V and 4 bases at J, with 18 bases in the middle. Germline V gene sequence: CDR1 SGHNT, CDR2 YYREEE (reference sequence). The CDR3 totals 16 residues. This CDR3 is CASSFPRPTTGYGYTF. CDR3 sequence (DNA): TGTGCCAGCAGCTTCCCCCGTCCTACCACGGGCTATGGCTACACCTTC.

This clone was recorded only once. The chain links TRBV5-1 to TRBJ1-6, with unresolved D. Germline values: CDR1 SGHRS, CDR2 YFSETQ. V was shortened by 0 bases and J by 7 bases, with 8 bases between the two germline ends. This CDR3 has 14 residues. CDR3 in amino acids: CASSLVTHNSPLHF. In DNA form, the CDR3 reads TGCGCCAGCAGCTTGGTTACACACAATTCACCCCTCCACTTT.

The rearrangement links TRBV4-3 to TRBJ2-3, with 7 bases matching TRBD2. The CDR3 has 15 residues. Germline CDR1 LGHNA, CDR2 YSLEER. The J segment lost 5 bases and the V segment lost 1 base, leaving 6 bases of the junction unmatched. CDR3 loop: CASSQGGSSLDTQYF. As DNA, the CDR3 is TGCGCCAGCAGCCAAGGCGGGAGCTCTTTAGATACGCAGTATTTT.

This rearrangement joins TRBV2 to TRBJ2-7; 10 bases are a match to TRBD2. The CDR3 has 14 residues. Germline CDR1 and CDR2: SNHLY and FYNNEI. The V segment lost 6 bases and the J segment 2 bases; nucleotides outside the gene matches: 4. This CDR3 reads CASRQREGAYEQYV. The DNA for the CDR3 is TGTGCCAGCAGACAGCGGGAGGGGGCCTACGAGCAGTACGTC.

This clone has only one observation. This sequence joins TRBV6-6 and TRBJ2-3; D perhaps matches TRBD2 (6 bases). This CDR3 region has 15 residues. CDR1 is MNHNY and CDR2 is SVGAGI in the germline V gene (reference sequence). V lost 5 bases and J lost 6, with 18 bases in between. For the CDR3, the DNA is TGTGCCAGCAGTCAAGGTAGCGGTGCCACCGATACGCAGTATTTT. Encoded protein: CASSQGSGATDTQYF.

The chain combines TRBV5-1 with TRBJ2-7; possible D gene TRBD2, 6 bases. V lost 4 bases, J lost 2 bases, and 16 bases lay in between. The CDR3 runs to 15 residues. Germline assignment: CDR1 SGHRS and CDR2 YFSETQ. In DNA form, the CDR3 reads TGCGCCAGCAGCGACCCGCAGGGAGGAGCCTACGAGCAGTACGTC. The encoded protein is CASSDPQGGAYEQYV.

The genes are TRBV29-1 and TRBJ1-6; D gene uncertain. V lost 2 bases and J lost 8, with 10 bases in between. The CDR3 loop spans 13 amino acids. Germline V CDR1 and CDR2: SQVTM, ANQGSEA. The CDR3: CSVERQEDSPLHF. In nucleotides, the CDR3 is TGCAGCGTTGAAAGGCAGGAGGATTCACCCCTCCACTTT.

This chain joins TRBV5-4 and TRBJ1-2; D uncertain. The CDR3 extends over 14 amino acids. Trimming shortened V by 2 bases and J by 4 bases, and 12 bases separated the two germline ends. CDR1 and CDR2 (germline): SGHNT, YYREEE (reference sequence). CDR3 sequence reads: CASSFPPGGYGYTF. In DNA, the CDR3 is TGTGCCAGCAGCTTTCCGCCAGGAGGCTATGGCTACACCTTC.

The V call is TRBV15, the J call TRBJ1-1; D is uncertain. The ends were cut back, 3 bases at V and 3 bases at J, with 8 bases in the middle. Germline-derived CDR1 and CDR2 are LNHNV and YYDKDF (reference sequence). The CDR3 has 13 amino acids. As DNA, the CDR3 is TGTGCCACCAGCAGCAGGTGGGACACTGAAGCTTTCTTT. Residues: CATSSRWDTEAFF.